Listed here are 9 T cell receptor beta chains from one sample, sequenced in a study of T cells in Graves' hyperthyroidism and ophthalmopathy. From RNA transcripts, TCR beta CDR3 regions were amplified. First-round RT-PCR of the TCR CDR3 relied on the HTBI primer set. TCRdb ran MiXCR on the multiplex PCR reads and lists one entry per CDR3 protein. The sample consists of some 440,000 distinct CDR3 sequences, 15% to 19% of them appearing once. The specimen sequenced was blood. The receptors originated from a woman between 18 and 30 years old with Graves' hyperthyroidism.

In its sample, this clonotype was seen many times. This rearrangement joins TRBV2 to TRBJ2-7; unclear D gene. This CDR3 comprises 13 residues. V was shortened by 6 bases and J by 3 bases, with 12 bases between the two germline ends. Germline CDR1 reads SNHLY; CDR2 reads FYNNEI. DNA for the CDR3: TGTGCCAGCAGCGCACAGATCCTCTACGAGCAGTACTTC. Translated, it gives CASSAQILYEQYF.

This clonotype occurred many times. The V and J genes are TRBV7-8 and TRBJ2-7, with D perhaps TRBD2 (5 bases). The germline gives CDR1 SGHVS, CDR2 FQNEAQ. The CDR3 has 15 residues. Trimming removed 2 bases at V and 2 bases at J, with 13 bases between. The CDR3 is CASSLRSGITYEQYF. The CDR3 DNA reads TGTGCCAGCAGCTTACGGTCCGGGATCACCTACGAGCAGTACTTC.

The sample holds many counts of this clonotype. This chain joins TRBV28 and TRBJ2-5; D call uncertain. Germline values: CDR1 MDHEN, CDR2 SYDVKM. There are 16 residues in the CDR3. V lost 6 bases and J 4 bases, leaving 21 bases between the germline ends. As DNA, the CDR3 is TGTGCCAGCAGCCGCCCGGAACTACAGATAACAGAGACCCAGTACTTC. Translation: CASSRPELQITETQYF.

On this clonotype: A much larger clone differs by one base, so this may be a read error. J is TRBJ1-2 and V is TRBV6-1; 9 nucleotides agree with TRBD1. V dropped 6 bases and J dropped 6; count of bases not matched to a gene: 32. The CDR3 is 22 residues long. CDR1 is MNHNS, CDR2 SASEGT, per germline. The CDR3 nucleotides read TGTGCCAGCAGCGAGGAAAACGTGATGAGAGCTGATGTACAGGGGGCGGTGAATGGCTACACCTTC. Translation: CASSEENVMRADVQGAVNGYTF.

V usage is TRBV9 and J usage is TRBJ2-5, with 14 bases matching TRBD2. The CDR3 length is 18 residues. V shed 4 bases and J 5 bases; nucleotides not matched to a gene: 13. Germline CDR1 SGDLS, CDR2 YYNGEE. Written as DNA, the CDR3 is TGTGCCAGCAGCCAAGGGACTAGCGGGAGAGGGGCCAAGGAGACCCAGTACTTC. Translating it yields CASSQGTSGRGAKETQYF.

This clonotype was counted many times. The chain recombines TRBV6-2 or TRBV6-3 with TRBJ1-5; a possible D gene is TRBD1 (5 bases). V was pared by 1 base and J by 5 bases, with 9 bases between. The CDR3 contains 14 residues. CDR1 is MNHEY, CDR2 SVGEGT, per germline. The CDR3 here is CASSYFRVDQPQHF. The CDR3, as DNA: TGTGCCAGCAGTTACTTCAGGGTAGATCAGCCCCAGCATTTT.

CDR3 loop: CASSIEWDSWGNQPQHF. The CDR3 nucleotides read TGTGCCAGTAGTATAGAATGGGACAGCTGGGGAAATCAGCCCCAGCATTTT. The chain joins TRBV19 to TRBJ1-5, with 7 nucleotides matching TRBD1. Losses at the gene ends were 0 bases for V and 4 bases for J; bases not matched to a gene: 9. This CDR3 has 17 residues. Looked up from germline, CDR1 is LNHDA and CDR2 is SQIVND (reference sequence).

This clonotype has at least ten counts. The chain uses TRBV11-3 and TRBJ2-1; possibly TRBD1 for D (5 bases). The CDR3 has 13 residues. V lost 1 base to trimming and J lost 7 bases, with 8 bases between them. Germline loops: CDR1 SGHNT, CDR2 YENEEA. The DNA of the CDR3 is TGTGCCAGCAGCTTAGCACAGGAAAATGAGCAGTTCTTC. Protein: CASSLAQENEQFF.

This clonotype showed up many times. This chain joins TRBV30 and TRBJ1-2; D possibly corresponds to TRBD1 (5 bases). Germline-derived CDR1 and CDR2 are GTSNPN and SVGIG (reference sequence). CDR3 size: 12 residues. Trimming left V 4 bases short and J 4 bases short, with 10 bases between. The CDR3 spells CAWMLQGYGYTF. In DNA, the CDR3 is TGTGCCTGGATGCTCCAGGGCTATGGCTACACCTTC.